Detailed here is one T cell receptor beta chain. Measured with immunoSEQ multiplex PCR; TCRdb has only the in-frame clones, and not every one. The table shows 55,000 to 80,000 clones, with 85% to 95% occurring only once. CDR1 and CDR2 from the germline V gene are SEHNR and FQNEAQ (reference sequence). V lost 0 bases and J 6 bases, leaving 21 bases between the germline ends. This CDR3 spans 18 amino acids. The data were taken from a study of PD-1 blockade in classical Hodgkin lymphoma. After autologous stem cell transplantation all patients relapsed, and prior brentuximab vedotin exposure differed between cohorts.

The sequences come from peripheral blood mononuclear cells (PBMCs), collected at baseline. The clonotype was recovered from a human donor with classical Hodgkin lymphoma. This rearrangement joins TRBV7-9 to TRBJ2-1, with D possibly being TRBD1 or TRBD2 (7 bases each). The DNA of the CDR3 is TGTGCCAGCAGCTTAGCTGTCGTAAGCGGGACAGTTCCCAATGAGCAGTTCTTC. Protein sequence: CASSLAVVSGTVPNEQFF. The full variable domain, in which reference TRBV7-9 and TRBJ2-1 provide the parts outside the CDR3, is DTGVSQNPRHKITKRGQNVTFRCDPISEHNRLYWYRQTLGQGPEFLTYFQNEAQLEKSRLLSDRFSAERPKGSFSTLEIQRTEQGDSAMYLCASSLAVVSGTVPNEQFFGPGTRLTVL.